Below, 17 T cell receptor beta chains from the same sample are listed, as sequenced in a study of T cell repertoires in cytomegalovirus infection. One entry per CDR3 protein, called by TCRdb with MiXCR from the reads. The sample contains 150,000 to 200,000 distinct CDR3 sequences, roughly 27% of which appear only once. Sequenced sample: PBMCs. Receptors originate from a human donor in good health (CMV status not recorded). Some clones in this sample may be carry-over from other donors' samples.

The CDR3 loop reads CASSIGRRGDLAPLHF. The CDR3 coding sequence is TGTGCCAGTAGTATAGGAAGGAGGGGAGATCTGGCACCCCTCCACTTT. V is TRBV19 and J is TRBJ1-6, with D possibly being TRBD1 (5 bases). This CDR3 is 16 amino acids long. V lost 1 base, J lost 11 bases, and 18 bases lay in between. Germline V lookup: CDR1 LNHDA, CDR2 SQIVND (reference sequence).

The J gene is TRBJ1-5, the V gene TRBV19, with D possibly being TRBD1 (5 bases). Per the germline V gene, CDR1 is LNHDA and CDR2 is SQIVND (reference sequence). This CDR3 has 15 amino acids. V lost 3 bases to trimming and J lost 3 bases, with 12 bases between them. CDR3 amino acids: CASSMGDWNNQPQHF. CDR3 nucleotides: TGTGCCAGTAGTATGGGGGATTGGAACAATCAGCCCCAGCATTTT.

The rearrangement links TRBV5-1 to TRBJ2-7; D remains unclear. Per the germline V gene, CDR1 is SGHRS and CDR2 is YFSETQ. This CDR3 region has 15 residues. V gave up 3 bases and J gave up 2 bases, with 15 bases separating them. CDR3 region: CASSSLGYPTYEQYF. CDR3 nucleotide sequence: TGCGCCAGCAGCTCTCTAGGGTACCCTACCTACGAGCAGTACTTC.

The CDR3 nucleotides read TGTGCCAGCAGTTACTCGAAAGAGAGGTCGGAAGCTTTCTTT. Translation: CASSYSKERSEAFF. The V gene is TRBV6-2 or TRBV6-3, the J gene TRBJ1-1; D unclear. The CDR3 spans 14 residues. V lost 0 bases to trimming and J lost 8 bases, with 13 bases between them. Germline CDR1 reads MNHEY; CDR2 reads SVGEGT.

This clonotype was seen only once. V is TRBV29-1 and J is TRBJ1-5; no clear D. Germline V lookup: CDR1 SQVTM, CDR2 ANQGSEA. The CDR3 extends over 13 amino acids. The V and J ends lost 4 bases and 7 bases respectively, with 14 bases between them. In DNA, the CDR3 is TGCAGCGTTGTCGGCTCTGTGGGCCAGCCCCAGCATTTT. It specifies CSVVGSVGQPQHF.

The chain recombines TRBV5-6 with TRBJ1-5; a possible D gene is TRBD1 (6 bases). Deletions cut 1 base from V and 3 bases from J, with 14 bases between. The V gene's germline CDR1 is SGHDT and CDR2 YYEEEE. The CDR3 has 16 amino acids. The CDR3 DNA is TGTGCCAGCAGCTTGCTTGGGTCAGGGGACAATCAGCCCCAGCATTTT. This codes for CASSLLGSGDNQPQHF.

J is TRBJ1-5 and V is TRBV20-1; D gene uncertain. The CDR3 covers 15 residues. CDR1 and CDR2 from the germline V gene are DFQATT and SNEGSKA (reference sequence). V gave up 0 bases and J gave up 3 bases, with 12 bases separating them. CDR3 protein: CSAREVWQNNQPQHF. As DNA, the CDR3 is TGCAGTGCTAGAGAGGTATGGCAAAACAATCAGCCCCAGCATTTT.

The table lists this clonotype with many counts. J is TRBJ1-1 and V is TRBV7-2, with D hard to call. The germline gives CDR1 SGHTA, CDR2 FQGNSA. V was pared by 3 bases and J by 11 bases, with 19 bases between. This CDR3 has 14 residues. CDR3 sequence reads: CASSLRLRGLVAFF. DNA for the CDR3: TGTGCCAGCAGCTTGAGACTAAGAGGACTTGTGGCTTTCTTT.

The rearrangement uses TRBV19 and TRBJ2-1; 8 bases are a match to TRBD1. Germline V CDR1 and CDR2: LNHDA, SQIVND (reference sequence). The CDR3 runs 14 residues. Trimming removed 5 bases from V and 8 bases from J; junction bases left unmatched: 8. The CDR3 DNA follows: TGTGCCAGTAGTTCGAGGACAGGGAGCGATGAGCAGTTCTTC. The encoded protein is CASSSRTGSDEQFF.

This clonotype was detected only a few times. This chain joins TRBV19 and TRBJ1-1; D remains ambiguous. Germline-derived CDR1 and CDR2 are LNHDA and SQIVND (reference sequence). Trimming shortened V by 8 bases and J by 1 base, and 11 bases separated the two germline ends. The CDR3 length is 13 residues. The CDR3 sequence: CASVKDRNTEAFF. CDR3 coding DNA: TGTGCCAGTGTCAAGGATCGGAACACTGAAGCTTTCTTT. The full variable domain, its missing parts supplied by reference TRBV19 and TRBJ1-1, is DGGITQSPKYLFRKEGQNVTLSCEQNLNHDAMYWYRQDPGQGLRLIYYSQIVNDFQKGDIAEGYSVSREKKESFPLTVTSAQKNPTAFYLCASVKDRNTEAFFGQGTRLTVV.

The chain is built from TRBV19 and TRBJ2-1, with 9 bases aligning to TRBD1. J gave up 5 bases and V 6 bases, and 14 bases lay outside the gene matches. Per germline, CDR1 LNHDA and CDR2 SQIVND (reference sequence). The CDR3 consists of 17 residues. Written as DNA, the CDR3 is TGTGCCAGTAGCGCACGAGGACAGGGGCCTAGACACAATGAGCAGTTCTTC. Its translation is CASSARGQGPRHNEQFF.

This clonotype was seen many times. This chain uses TRBV12-3 or TRBV12-4 with TRBJ1-4, with D possibly being TRBD1 (6 bases). With 5 bases removed from V and 8 bases from J, the gap between germline ends came to 15 bases. The CDR3 sequence is 14 residues long. The CDR3 is CASSPTGKEEKLFF. DNA of the CDR3: TGTGCCAGCAGTCCTACAGGGAAGGAAGAAAAACTGTTTTTT.

This clonotype was counted only a few times. The chain uses TRBV29-1 and TRBJ2-7; 9 nucleotides line up with TRBD1. The CDR3 contains 15 residues. From germline, CDR1 is SQVTM and CDR2 ANQGSEA. Losses at the gene ends were 3 bases for V and 0 bases for J; bases not matched to a gene: 6. The CDR3 bases are TGCAGCGTTGAGACTTTACAGGGGGCCTCCTACGAGCAGTACTTC. As protein: CSVETLQGASYEQYF.

This clonotype has only one observation. The J gene is TRBJ2-7, the V gene TRBV9, with 10 bases matching TRBD1. This CDR3 has 15 amino acids. CDR1 is SGDLS and CDR2 is YYNGEE in the germline V gene. V lost 0 bases to trimming and J lost 5 bases; unmatched junction nucleotides: 5. The CDR3 region has the DNA TGTGCCAGCAGCGTAGAGGGGACAGGGGACAACGAGCAGTACTTC. Its translation is CASSVEGTGDNEQYF.

This clonotype showed up just once. The chain links TRBV5-6 to TRBJ1-2, with D hard to call. Looked up from germline, CDR1 is SGHDT and CDR2 is YYEEEE. V lost 1 base and J lost 4, with 17 bases in between. This CDR3 comprises 16 residues. The CDR3 protein is CASSLFTSDGAYGYTF. The CDR3 nucleotides are TGTGCCAGCAGCTTGTTTACTTCGGACGGTGCCTATGGCTACACCTTC.

In this sample, this clonotype turned up a few times. V usage is TRBV7-2 and J usage is TRBJ2-5; 7 bases fit TRBD1. V was pared by 5 bases and J by 1 base, with 7 bases of the junction left unmatched. The CDR3 has 15 residues. The germline V gene encodes CDR1 SGHTA and CDR2 FQGNSA. Here the CDR3 DNA reads TGTGCCAGCAGCCCCTGGACAGGAGGCCAAGAGACCCAGTACTTC. Its translation: CASSPWTGGQETQYF.

Ten or more counts support this clonotype. V and J are TRBV7-2 and TRBJ1-2, with 12 bases fitting TRBD1. V shed 1 base, J shed 8 bases, and the junction held 11 bases outside the gene matches. Germline V CDR1 and CDR2: SGHTA, FQGNSA. The CDR3 length is 17 residues. The CDR3 loop reads CASSLGVWDRGPRGYTF. As DNA, the CDR3 is TGTGCCAGCAGCTTAGGGGTTTGGGACAGGGGGCCGAGAGGCTACACCTTC.